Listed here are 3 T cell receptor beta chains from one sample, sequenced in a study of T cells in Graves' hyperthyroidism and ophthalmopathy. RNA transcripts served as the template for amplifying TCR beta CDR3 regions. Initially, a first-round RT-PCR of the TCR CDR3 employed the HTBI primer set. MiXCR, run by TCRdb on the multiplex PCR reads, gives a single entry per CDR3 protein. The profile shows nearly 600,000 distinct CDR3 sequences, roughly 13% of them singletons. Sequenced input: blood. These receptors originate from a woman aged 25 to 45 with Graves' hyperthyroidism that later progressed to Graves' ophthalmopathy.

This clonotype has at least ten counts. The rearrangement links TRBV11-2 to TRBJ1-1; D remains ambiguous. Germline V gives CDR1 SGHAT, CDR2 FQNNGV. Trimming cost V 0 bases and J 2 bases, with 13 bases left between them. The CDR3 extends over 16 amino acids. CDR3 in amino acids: CASSLDMVSGNTEAFF. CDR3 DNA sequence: TGTGCCAGCAGCTTAGATATGGTCTCCGGCAACACTGAAGCTTTCTTT.

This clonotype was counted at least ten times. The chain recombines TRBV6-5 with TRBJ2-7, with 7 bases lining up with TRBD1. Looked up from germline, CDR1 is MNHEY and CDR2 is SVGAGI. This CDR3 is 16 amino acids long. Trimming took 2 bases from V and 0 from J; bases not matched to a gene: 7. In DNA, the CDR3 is TGTGCCAGCAGTTACCGGGGACAGCCGGGCTCCTACGAGCAGTACTTC. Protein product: CASSYRGQPGSYEQYF.

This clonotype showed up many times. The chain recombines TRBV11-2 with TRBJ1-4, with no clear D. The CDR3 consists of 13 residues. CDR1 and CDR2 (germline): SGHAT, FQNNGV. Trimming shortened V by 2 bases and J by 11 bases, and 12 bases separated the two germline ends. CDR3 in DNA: TGTGCCAGCAGCTTAACGGACTTGGGGAAACTGTTTTTT. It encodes CASSLTDLGKLFF.